The rows below give T cell receptor beta chains drawn from one sample of a study of human T cells and chemical hapten exposure. TCRdb re-analysed the RACE reads in MiXCR, keeping a single row per CDR3 protein. The sample has 300,000 to 400,000 distinct CDR3 sequences, 4.5% to 6% seen once. The material sequenced was whole blood, taken in connection with sensitization to the hapten diphenylcyclopropenone (DPC). Source of these receptors: a woman in her forties or fifties with alopecia areata. Some clones in this sample may be carry-over from other donors' samples. CDR3s include the opening cysteine and the closing phenylalanine or tryptophan. The D gene is left open where the match is weak. Only part of the rows carry a size: once, few, many, or a class if the clone is expanded.

j_gene,d_gene,abundance,v_gene,CDR3nt,CDR3aa
TRBJ1-1,-,-,TRBV29-1,TGCAGCGCTGGGCCAACCATACAGGGAAGAGCTTTCTTT,CSAGPTIQGRAFF
TRBJ1-2,TRBD1,many,TRBV5-5,TGTGCCAGCAGCTTGGAGGGACAGGCCCACTATGGCTACACCTTC,CASSLEGQAHYGYTF
TRBJ2-7,-,many,TRBV15,TGTGCCACCAGTAATGGGCAGGGGCCCTCCTACGAGCAGTACTTC,CATSNGQGPSYEQYF
TRBJ1-1,-,few,TRBV7-8,TGTGCCAGCAGCGAGACATCAGGACTGAACACTGAAGCTTTCTTT,CASSETSGLNTEAFF
TRBJ2-7,-,few,TRBV11-3,TGTGCCAGCAGCTTAGATGCCAGGGCATACGAGCAGTACTTC,CASSLDARAYEQYF
TRBJ2-6,TRBD1,-,TRBV12-3/TRBV12-4,TGTGCCAGCAGCCCCGAGACAGGGGCCTCTGGGGCCAACGTCCTGACTTTC,CASSPETGASGANVLTF
TRBJ1-2,TRBD1,-,TRBV12-3/TRBV12-4,TGTGCCAGCACCACAGGGGGCCGGACCTATGGCTACACCTTC,CASTTGGRTYGYTF
TRBJ1-5,TRBD1,few,TRBV20-1,TGCAGTGCTAGAGGACAGGGATGGGATCAGCCCCAGCATTTT,CSARGQGWDQPQHF
TRBJ2-1,-,-,TRBV29-1,TGCAGCGCCCGGGGGAATTACAATGAGCAGTTCTTC,CSARGNYNEQFF
TRBJ1-3,TRBD1,-,TRBV6-1,TGTGCCAGCAGTCCTTGGACAGGGGGCGATTCCTCTGGAAACACCATATATTTT,CASSPWTGGDSSGNTIYF
TRBJ2-1,-,many,TRBV28,TGTGCCAGCGGGCTAGCCGGAACAGGGAAAAATGAGCAGTTCTTC,CASGLAGTGKNEQFF
TRBJ2-7,TRBD2,-,TRBV6-2/TRBV6-3,TGTGCCAGCAGGTTTGACGGGAGGGCCCTCGGCGAGCAGTACTTC,CASRFDGRALGEQYF
TRBJ2-1,TRBD2,many,TRBV10-3,TGTGCCATCTCTCGGGAGGAAGTACAGCAGTTCTTC,CAISREEVQQFF
TRBJ2-1,TRBD2,many,TRBV7-9,TGTGCCAGCAGCCCTGGGCGGGGGGTCTTACATGAGCAGTTCTTC,CASSPGRGVLHEQFF
TRBJ2-1,TRBD1,many,TRBV11-2,TGTGCCAGCAGCCCATGGACAGGGGCTAGCTCCTACAATGAGCAGTTCTTC,CASSPWTGASSYNEQFF
TRBJ2-2,-,many,TRBV3-1,TGTGCCAGCAGCCCTCCGGGGCCCGGGGAGCTGTTTTTT,CASSPPGPGELFF
TRBJ1-2,-,-,TRBV27,TGTGCCAGCAGTTTATCGAGAGTTCACGGCTACACCTTC,CASSLSRVHGYTF
TRBJ2-7,-,-,TRBV21-1,TGTGCCAGCAGTCCTCAGACGGGACCAAAATACGAGCAGTACTTC,CASSPQTGPKYEQYF
TRBJ2-7,TRBD1,many,TRBV6-5,TGTGCCAGCAGTAAGACAGGGGTTAACTCCTACGAGCAGTACTTC,CASSKTGVNSYEQYF
TRBJ2-3,-,few,TRBV11-3,TGTGCCAGCAGCTTAGGGGGGGACGGAGATACGCAGTATTTT,CASSLGGDGDTQYF
TRBJ2-7,-,many,TRBV14,TGTGCCAGCAGCCAAGGCGGGACGGGATTCTACGAGCAGTACTTC,CASSQGGTGFYEQYF
TRBJ2-3,-,many,TRBV7-9,TGTGCCAGCAGCTTAGGGCGAGGGAGTACAGATACGCAGTATTTT,CASSLGRGSTDTQYF